A selection of T cell receptor beta chains follows, all from one sample in a study of blood T cells in healthy people across ages. TCRdb passed the 5' RACE reads through MiXCR, listing each CDR3 protein once. This sample has 750,000 to 850,000 distinct CDR3 sequences, with roughly 25% found just once. These data also formed part of another study, on T cells of mothers and their children.

The sequenced sample was blood. Source of these receptors: a boy younger than 18 in good health. Both conserved end residues are part of each CDR3. D genes are given only for firm matches. The listing skips clone size in some rows; elsewhere it reads once, few, many or a size class.

TRBJ2-3	TRBV7-3	few	TRBD2	CASSLLAGGGPDTQYF	TGTGCCAGCAGCCTGCTAGCGGGAGGGGGCCCAGATACGCAGTATTTT
TRBJ1-1	TRBV5-1	few	-	CASSLWELNTEAFF	TGCGCCAGCAGCTTGTGGGAACTGAACACTGAAGCTTTCTTT
TRBJ1-6	TRBV20-1	-	-	CSARELGDHNSPLHF	TGCAGTGCTAGAGAATTAGGAGATCATAATTCACCCCTCCACTTT
TRBJ1-4	TRBV28	few	-	CASSFNGYEKLFF	TGTGCCAGCAGTTTCAACGGGTATGAAAAACTGTTTTTT
TRBJ1-4	TRBV15	many	-	CATSRDRQGTANEKLFF	TGTGCCACCAGCAGAGATCGGCAGGGTACAGCTAATGAAAAACTGTTTTTT
TRBJ1-6	TRBV6-5	-	-	CASSYHPRGEYNSPLHF	TGTGCCAGCAGTTATCATCCGAGGGGGGAGTATAATTCACCCCTCCACTTT
TRBJ2-1	TRBV5-4	-	-	CASSRPIAVNNEQFF	TGTGCCAGCAGCCGACCAATAGCGGTAAACAATGAGCAGTTCTTC
TRBJ1-5	TRBV6-2/TRBV6-3	-	TRBD1	CASRNDRGSNQPQHF	TGTGCCAGCAGGAACGACAGGGGAAGCAATCAGCCCCAGCATTTT
TRBJ2-7	TRBV12-3/TRBV12-4	-	-	CASSHGWQSDYEQYF	TGTGCCAGCAGCCACGGCTGGCAGAGTGACTACGAGCAGTACTTC
TRBJ2-5	TRBV28	-	TRBD1	CASSKDRYQETQYF	TGTGCCAGCAGTAAGGACAGGTACCAAGAGACCCAGTACTTC
TRBJ1-5	TRBV6-2/TRBV6-3	few	-	CASNYRGASNQPQHF	TGTGCCAGCAATTACCGCGGAGCTAGCAATCAGCCCCAGCATTTT
TRBJ1-3	TRBV13	-	-	CASSLRGKGNTIYF	TGTGCCAGCAGCTTACGAGGGAAGGGAAACACCATATATTTT
TRBJ2-2	TRBV5-1	few	-	CASSLDRAPTGELFF	TGCGCCAGCAGCTTGGACAGGGCACCCACCGGGGAGCTGTTTTTT
TRBJ2-5	TRBV6-5	-	-	CASTRGDSQETQYF	TGTGCCAGCACCAGGGGCGACAGCCAAGAGACCCAGTACTTC
TRBJ2-5	TRBV12-3/TRBV12-4	-	TRBD2	CASSFGLAAEETQYF	TGTGCCAGCAGTTTCGGACTAGCGGCTGAAGAGACCCAGTACTTC
TRBJ2-3	TRBV4-1	-	TRBD2	CASSPREGLTDTQYF	TGCGCCAGCAGCCCCCGGGAGGGGCTCACAGATACGCAGTATTTT
TRBJ1-4	TRBV27	few	-	CASSLSPGPDEKLFF	TGTGCCAGCAGTTTATCACCGGGACCAGATGAAAAACTGTTTTTT
TRBJ1-1	TRBV12-3/TRBV12-4	few	TRBD1	CASTPDRTGDTEAFF	TGTGCCAGCACCCCTGACCGGACAGGGGACACTGAAGCTTTCTTT
TRBJ2-2	TRBV29-1	-	TRBD1	CSGTGTGPGELFF	TGCAGCGGAACCGGGACAGGGCCCGGGGAGCTGTTTTTT
TRBJ2-3	TRBV5-1	once	-	CASRRQGPPLFTDTQYF	TGCGCCAGCAGGCGGCAGGGGCCACCATTATTCACAGATACGCAGTATTTT
TRBJ2-5	TRBV12-3/TRBV12-4	-	-	CASLLDSSETQYF	TGTGCCAGTCTACTTGACAGTTCAGAGACCCAGTACTTC
TRBJ2-3	TRBV7-9	few	TRBD2	CASSRVAGLSTQYF	TGTGCCAGCAGCCGAGTAGCGGGATTGAGTACGCAGTATTTT
TRBJ2-7	TRBV20-1	-	-	CSARDLASYEQYF	TGCAGTGCTAGAGATCTGGCCAGCTACGAGCAGTACTTC
TRBJ1-1	TRBV7-9	many	-	CASSLGSTEAFF	TGTGCCAGCAGCTTAGGGAGCACTGAAGCTTTCTTT
TRBJ2-7	TRBV2	-	TRBD2	CAVLSGRGNEQYF	TGTGCCGTCCTAAGCGGGAGGGGCAACGAGCAGTACTTC
TRBJ1-1	TRBV29-1	-	-	CSAPKGGNTEAFF	TGCAGCGCCCCGAAAGGGGGGAACACTGAAGCTTTCTTT
TRBJ2-6	TRBV4-3	few	-	CASSQDWAGSTLGANVLTF	-
TRBJ2-1	TRBV7-2	-	TRBD1	CASSWGQDNNEQFF	TGTGCCAGCAGCTGGGGACAGGACAACAATGAGCAGTTCTTC